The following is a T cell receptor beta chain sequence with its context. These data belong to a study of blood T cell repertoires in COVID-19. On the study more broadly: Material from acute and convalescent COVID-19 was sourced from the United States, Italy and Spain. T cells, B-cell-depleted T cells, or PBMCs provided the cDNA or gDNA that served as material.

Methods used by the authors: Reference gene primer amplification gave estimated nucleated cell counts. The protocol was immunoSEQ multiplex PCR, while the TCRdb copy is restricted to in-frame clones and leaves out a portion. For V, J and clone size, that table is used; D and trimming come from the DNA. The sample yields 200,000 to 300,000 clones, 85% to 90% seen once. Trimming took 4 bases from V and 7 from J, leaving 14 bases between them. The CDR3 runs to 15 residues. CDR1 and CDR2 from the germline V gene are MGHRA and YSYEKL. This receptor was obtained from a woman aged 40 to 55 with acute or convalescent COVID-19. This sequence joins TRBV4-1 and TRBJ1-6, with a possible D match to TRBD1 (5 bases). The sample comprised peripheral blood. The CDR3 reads CASSLRPQENSPLHF. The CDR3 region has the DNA TGCGCCAGCAGCCTCAGACCACAGGAAAATTCACCCCTCCACTTT.